This T cell receptor beta chain was sequenced in a study of blood T cell repertoires in COVID-19. Overall study context: PBMCs, B-cell-depleted T cells, or T cells provided the cDNA or gDNA that made up the material.

Libraries were prepared by immunoSEQ multiplex PCR; TCRdb keeps only in-frame clonotypes and omits some of them. Among 340,000 or so clones, more than 75% were seen once, and the ten largest hold 1%. The V end lost 5 bases, the J end lost 4 bases, and 13 bases lay between the germline ends. CDR1 SGHVS and CDR2 FQNEAQ come from the germline V gene. The length of the CDR3 is 14 residues. Sequencing input: peripheral blood. V gene TRBV7-8 combines with J gene TRBJ2-3; D is unresolved. The clonotype comes from a man in his fifties with active or convalescent COVID-19. CDR3: CASSLEAVADTQYF. The CDR3 DNA follows: TGTGCCAGCAGCCTAGAGGCGGTTGCAGATACGCAGTATTTT.